The 28 T cell receptor beta chains below come from one sample, sequenced in a study of monozygotic twins with inflammatory bowel disease. Using the 5' RACE reads, TCRdb records one entry per CDR3 protein without DNA. Its listing shows around 380,000 distinct CDR3 sequences. Sequencing input: blood. Receptors were obtained from a human donor with ulcerative colitis or Crohn's disease, or a healthy co-twin of an affected twin (not recorded which).

The chain's CDR3 is CASSLSFGTGEQTQYF. V gene TRBV27 combines with J gene TRBJ2-5; TCRdb indicates TRBD1, and absent DNA this call remains unverified. The CDR3 is 16 amino acids. Germline loops: CDR1 MNHEY, CDR2 SMNVEV (reference sequence).

The J gene is TRBJ2-2, the V gene TRBV10-3; TCRdb designates TRBD2, a call that cannot be tested without DNA. Germline V CDR1 and CDR2: ENHRY, SYGVKD. CDR3 length equals 17 residues. CDR3 protein: CAIGLGWLAGNTGELFF.

This sequence joins TRBV18 and TRBJ1-2. This CDR3 spans 12 amino acids. Germline CDR1 and CDR2: KGHSH and LQKENI. The CDR3 loop reads CASSPQGQRFHF. Based on the CDR3 plus reference TRBV18 and TRBJ1-2, the full variable domain is NAGVMQNPRHLVRRRGQEARLRCSPMKGHSHVYWYRQLPEEGLKFMVYLQKENIIDESGMPKERFSAEFPKEGPSILRIQQVVRGDSAAYFCASSPQGQRFHFGSGTRLTVV.

The chain's CDR3 is CASRVRGNTIYF. The chain carries TRBV28 and TRBJ1-3. This CDR3 region has 12 residues. Germline CDR1 MDHEN, CDR2 SYDVKM.

The V and J genes are TRBV9 and TRBJ1-2. This CDR3 has 11 amino acids. The germline V gene has CDR1 SGDLS and CDR2 YYNGEE. The CDR3 region is CASGTNYGYTF. Full variable domain (missing parts from reference TRBV9 and TRBJ1-2): DSGVTQTPKHLITATGQRVTLRCSPRSGDLSVYWYQQSLDQGLQFLIQYYNGEERAKGNILERFSAQQFPDLHSELNLSSLELGDSALYFCASGTNYGYTFGSGTRLTVV.

The V call is TRBV6-5, the J call TRBJ2-5; the D call from TCRdb, TRBD1, cannot be confirmed without DNA. Germline-derived CDR1 and CDR2 are MNHEY and SVGAGI. The CDR3 extends over 17 amino acids. This CDR3 is CASSTTGGVGKKETQYF.

This chain uses TRBV7-2 with TRBJ1-2; TCRdb outputs TRBD1, but without DNA this stays unchecked. The CDR3 extends over 13 amino acids. Germline CDR1 and CDR2: SGHTA and FQGNSA. CDR3 in amino acids: CASTTGTAYGYTF.

The chain uses TRBV9 and TRBJ2-1; TCRdb's assignment of TRBD2 cannot be checked, as there is no DNA. Germline V gene sequence: CDR1 SGDLS, CDR2 YYNGEE. The CDR3 spans 16 residues. The CDR3 sequence is CASSVALSGSYNEQFF. Full variable domain (remainder filled in from reference TRBV9 and TRBJ2-1): DSGVTQTPKHLITATGQRVTLRCSPRSGDLSVYWYQQSLDQGLQFLIQYYNGEERAKGNILERFSAQQFPDLHSELNLSSLELGDSALYFCASSVALSGSYNEQFFGPGTRLTVL.

The chain carries TRBV7-2 and TRBJ1-1; no DNA is available, so the TRBD1 call from TCRdb remains unchecked. The V gene's germline CDR1 is SGHTA and CDR2 FQGNSA. The CDR3 loop spans 16 amino acids. CDR3 residues: CASSLVPSRRGGEAFF.

This chain uses TRBV19 with TRBJ1-6. This CDR3 spans 13 amino acids. The germline V gene encodes CDR1 LNHDA and CDR2 SQIVND (reference sequence). The CDR3: CATSVSGNSPLHF.

CDR3 protein: CASRASGGPTDTQYF. The chain links TRBV27 to TRBJ2-3; TCRdb's D call, TRBD1, is unchecked because there is no DNA. This CDR3 region has 15 residues. CDR1 MNHEY and CDR2 SMNVEV come from the germline V gene (reference sequence).

This CDR3 is CASSLLAGGETQYF. This chain connects TRBV7-2 to TRBJ2-5; checking the TCRdb D call of TRBD1 is not possible without DNA. The CDR3 runs 14 residues. CDR1 is SGHTA and CDR2 is FQGNSA in the germline V gene. Full variable domain (rest looked up from reference TRBV7-2 and TRBJ2-5): GAGVSQSPSNKVTEKGKDVELRCDPISGHTALYWYRQSLGQGLEFLIYFQGNSAPDKSGLPSDRFSAERTGGSVSTLTIQRTQQEDSAVYLCASSLLAGGETQYFGPGTRLLVL.

V and J are TRBV7-8 and TRBJ2-4; TCRdb's D gene call, TRBD1, goes unchecked for lack of DNA. The germline V gene has CDR1 SGHVS and CDR2 FQNEAQ. CDR3 length: 16 residues. The CDR3 region is CASSLAGTGWCGIQYF.

J is TRBJ1-5 and V is TRBV5-5; TCRdb gives TRBD1 as the D gene, but with no DNA this cannot be confirmed. The CDR3 is 14 residues long. Germline V gene sequence: CDR1 SGHKS, CDR2 YYEKEE (reference sequence). The CDR3 loop reads CASSFTHRDQPQHF. The full variable domain, its missing parts supplied by reference TRBV5-5 and TRBJ1-5, is DAGVTQSPTHLIKTRGQQVTLRCSPISGHKSVSWYQQVLGQGPQFIFQYYEKEERGRGNFPDRFSARQFPNYSSELNVNALLLGDSALYLCASSFTHRDQPQHFGDGTRLSIL.

The J gene is TRBJ1-2, the V gene TRBV6-5; TCRdb returns TRBD1, unconfirmable since there is no DNA. Germline assignment: CDR1 MNHEY and CDR2 SVGAGI. The CDR3 loop spans 18 amino acids. CDR3: CASSLGGTGFLANYGYTF.

This chain joins TRBV9 and TRBJ2-1; the TCRdb D gene call, TRBD2, has no DNA to confirm it. The CDR3 contains 15 residues. Germline assignment: CDR1 SGDLS and CDR2 YYNGEE. The CDR3 spells CASALEGSPYNEQFF.

V gene TRBV20-1 combines with J gene TRBJ2-5. The V gene's germline CDR1 is DFQATT and CDR2 SNEGSKA (reference sequence). The CDR3 is made up of 16 amino acids. The CDR3 sequence is CSARDRLASIQETQYF.

This chain links TRBV7-2 with TRBJ2-5; with no DNA, the TCRdb D assignment of TRBD1 cannot be verified. Germline V lookup: CDR1 SGHTA, CDR2 FQGNSA. CDR3 size: 13 residues. CDR3 region: CASSGGHIETQYF.

The chain employs TRBV10-3 and TRBJ2-1; the D call of TRBD2 rests on TCRdb alone, since no DNA is present to check it. Germline CDR1 ENHRY, CDR2 SYGVKD. The CDR3 length is 15 residues. CDR3 loop: CAISVTSGMKDEQFF.

V is TRBV7-2 and J is TRBJ1-2; the TCRdb call, TRBD1, lacks DNA for checking. Germline lookup yields CDR1 SGHTA and CDR2 FQGNSA. The CDR3 runs to 15 residues. CDR3 region: CASSLVGRGPWGYTF. The entire variable domain, with the rest obtained from reference TRBV7-2 and TRBJ1-2, is as follows: GAGVSQSPSNKVTEKGKDVELRCDPISGHTALYWYRQSLGQGLEFLIYFQGNSAPDKSGLPSDRFSAERTGGSVSTLTIQRTQQEDSAVYLCASSLVGRGPWGYTFGSGTRLTVV.

This sequence joins TRBV27 and TRBJ1-6; TCRdb indicates TRBD1, and absent DNA this call remains unverified. Germline CDR1 reads MNHEY; CDR2 reads SMNVEV (reference sequence). The CDR3 runs 15 residues. Here the CDR3 reads CASSQTGGSNSPLHF.

The rearrangement joins TRBV5-1 to TRBJ2-4; the D call from TCRdb, TRBD1, cannot be confirmed without DNA. The germline CDR1 and CDR2 sequences are SGHRS and YFSETQ. The CDR3 runs to 13 residues. CDR3 region: CASSQGQGKVQYF.

This chain joins TRBV5-6 and TRBJ2-1; as DNA is missing, the TRBD2 call by TCRdb cannot be tested. This CDR3 comprises 16 residues. Germline V CDR1 and CDR2: SGHDT, YYEEEE. This CDR3 reads CASSIQTSGGGGEQFF.

The gene calls are TRBV4-3 and TRBJ2-3; lacking DNA, the TRBD1 call made by TCRdb goes unchecked. The CDR3 extends over 18 amino acids. Germline values: CDR1 LGHNA, CDR2 YSLEER. This CDR3 is CASSQDFRGTGGTDTQYF.

The chain has TRBV11-2 and TRBJ2-3; the TRBD2 assignment by TCRdb is unverifiable without DNA. Germline values: CDR1 SGHAT, CDR2 FQNNGV. The CDR3 consists of 19 residues. The CDR3 is CASSTRLAGIAQGTDTQYF. Full variable domain (remainder filled in from reference TRBV11-2 and TRBJ2-3): EAGVAQSPRYKIIEKRQSVAFWCNPISGHATLYWYQQILGQGPKLLIQFQNNGVVDDSQLPKDRFSAERLKGVDSTLKIQPAKLEDSAVYLCASSTRLAGIAQGTDTQYFGPGTRLTVL.

V is TRBV7-2 and J is TRBJ2-3; TCRdb picks TRBD1, but there is no DNA to check that call. The CDR3 totals 15 residues. Germline V gives CDR1 SGHTA, CDR2 FQGNSA. Here the CDR3 reads CASIKRTGSTDTQYF.

This chain links TRBV7-9 with TRBJ1-5. From germline, CDR1 is SEHNR and CDR2 FQNEAQ (reference sequence). This CDR3 region has 15 residues. CDR3 sequence reads: CASSSTRQKNQPQHF.

The chain uses TRBV7-9 and TRBJ2-1; the D gene TCRdb calls, TRBD1, cannot be checked with no DNA. The CDR3 has 14 amino acids. Germline loops: CDR1 SEHNR, CDR2 FQNEAQ (reference sequence). CDR3 sequence reads: CASSQAQGLNEQFF.